This TCR beta chain comes out of a study of blood T cells in healthy people across ages. Looking at the study overall: Template switching caught about one barcoded beta molecule for each two T cells.

With regard to this clonotype: The target antigen is unknown.

Germline CDR1 is DFQATT and CDR2 is SNEGSKA (reference sequence). CDR3 length: 18 residues. V was pared by 6 bases and J by 0 bases, with 15 bases of the junction left unmatched. Findings and caveats of the study: More naive CD4+ cells and higher diversity marked long-lived donors relative to aged donors.

A sample-barcoded 5' primer and a J-beta primer mix were used in a second PCR of roughly 6 to 11 cycles. A tag from a template-switch adaptor with 12 random nucleotides marked each cDNA molecule. TCRdb analysed the 5' RACE reads with MiXCR anew, one entry per CDR3 protein. The sample lists over 1,500,000 distinct CDR3 sequences; 39% were seen once. V usage is TRBV20-1 and J usage is TRBJ2-1; 9 bases match TRBD2. Material: blood. The receptor was isolated from a human donor in good health. The CDR3 DNA sequence: TGCAGTGCCACGACGGAACTAGCGGGTTTGAGCTCCTACAATGAGCAGTTCTTC. The encoded protein is CSATTELAGLSSYNEQFF.